Listed below are T cell receptor beta chains from one sample, sequenced in a study of post-analysis software for immune sequencing data. TCRdb fed the PCR reads into MiXCR, producing one record per CDR3 protein. Of hundreds of thousands of distinct CDR3 sequences in the sample, about 57% were seen once. Sequencing was done on a sample of blood. These TCRs come from a girl between 10 and 17 years old with multiple sclerosis. CDR3s include the opening cysteine and the closing phenylalanine or tryptophan. Fields, in order: clone size, V gene, D gene, J gene, CDR3 DNA, CDR3 protein. A D gene is named only where the DNA matches it firmly. The listing skips clone size in some rows; elsewhere it reads once, few, many or a size class.

abundance: -; v_gene: TRBV25-1; d_gene: -; j_gene: TRBJ1-1; CDR3nt: TGTGCCAGCAGGGGGACACTTCTGAACACTGAAGCTTTCTTT; CDR3aa: CASRGTLLNTEAFF
abundance: -; v_gene: TRBV29-1; d_gene: -; j_gene: TRBJ2-5; CDR3nt: TGCAGCGTTGAAGATCTTCGGGAAGAGACCCAGTACTTC; CDR3aa: CSVEDLREETQYF
abundance: -; v_gene: TRBV2; d_gene: -; j_gene: TRBJ2-7; CDR3nt: TGTGCCAGCAGTGTAACTTATCAGGGGATTGCCGAGATTTCCTACGAGCAGTACTTC; CDR3aa: CASSVTYQGIAEISYEQYF
abundance: -; v_gene: TRBV12-3/TRBV12-4; d_gene: -; j_gene: TRBJ2-7; CDR3nt: TGTGCCAGCAGTTTTGATGGCGGGGAAGAGCAGTACTTC; CDR3aa: CASSFDGGEEQYF
abundance: -; v_gene: TRBV20-1; d_gene: -; j_gene: TRBJ2-5; CDR3nt: TGCAGTGCTAGAGAAGTGAGAGACCAAGAGACCCAGTACTTC; CDR3aa: CSAREVRDQETQYF
abundance: once; v_gene: TRBV6-1; d_gene: -; j_gene: TRBJ2-5; CDR3nt: TGTGCCAGCAGTGAAGCGAACCAAGTCATCGGATCGCAAGAGACCCAGTACTTC; CDR3aa: CASSEANQVIGSQETQYF
abundance: few; v_gene: TRBV6-5; d_gene: -; j_gene: TRBJ2-7; CDR3nt: TGTGCCAGCAGTTACTTGACTCCCGAGGGGCCCTACGAGCAGTACTTC; CDR3aa: CASSYLTPEGPYEQYF
abundance: few; v_gene: TRBV7-2; d_gene: -; j_gene: TRBJ2-5; CDR3nt: TGTGCCAGCAGCCCCCTGGGGCGGGGGACCCAGTACTTC; CDR3aa: CASSPLGRGTQYF
abundance: -; v_gene: TRBV28; d_gene: -; j_gene: TRBJ1-1; CDR3nt: TGTGCCAGCAGTTTATTTGCGGGCCTGGGCAACACTGAAGCTTTCTTT; CDR3aa: CASSLFAGLGNTEAFF
abundance: -; v_gene: TRBV4-1; d_gene: TRBD2; j_gene: TRBJ2-5; CDR3nt: TGCGCCAGCAGCCAACTACTAGCGGGAGTAAGGGGGGAGACCCAGTACTTC; CDR3aa: CASSQLLAGVRGETQYF
abundance: once; v_gene: TRBV6-5; d_gene: -; j_gene: TRBJ1-5; CDR3nt: TGTGCCAGCAGTTACGGTCAGGGCTTAGGTCAGCCCCAGCATTTT; CDR3aa: CASSYGQGLGQPQHF
abundance: -; v_gene: TRBV20-1; d_gene: -; j_gene: TRBJ1-1; CDR3nt: TGCAGTGCTACCCCAGCGAACACTGAAGCTTTCTTT; CDR3aa: CSATPANTEAFF
abundance: few; v_gene: TRBV12-3/TRBV12-4; d_gene: -; j_gene: TRBJ2-5; CDR3nt: TGTGCCAGCAGTTCGGACCGGGGCCCTAGCAAGACCCAGTACTTC; CDR3aa: CASSSDRGPSKTQYF
abundance: -; v_gene: TRBV29-1; d_gene: -; j_gene: TRBJ2-5; CDR3nt: TGCAGCGGCCTCGGGGAACAAGAGACCCAGTACTTC; CDR3aa: CSGLGEQETQYF
abundance: -; v_gene: TRBV5-1; d_gene: -; j_gene: TRBJ2-6; CDR3nt: TGCGCCAGCAGCAGGGGCGGTTCTGGGGCCAACGTCCTGACTTTC; CDR3aa: CASSRGGSGANVLTF
abundance: -; v_gene: TRBV15; d_gene: TRBD1; j_gene: TRBJ2-5; CDR3nt: TGTGCCACCAGCAGCGGACAGGGGGTGGAGACCCAGTACTTC; CDR3aa: CATSSGQGVETQYF
abundance: -; v_gene: TRBV12-3/TRBV12-4; d_gene: -; j_gene: TRBJ2-3; CDR3nt: TGTGCCAGCAGTTTGGCCCGGCCCCATACGCAGTATTTT; CDR3aa: CASSLARPHTQYF
abundance: -; v_gene: TRBV20-1; d_gene: TRBD1; j_gene: TRBJ1-1; CDR3nt: TGCAGTGCTACCGAATTCCGGGACAGGGCCACTGAAGCTTTCTTT; CDR3aa: CSATEFRDRATEAFF
abundance: -; v_gene: TRBV5-1; d_gene: -; j_gene: TRBJ2-1; CDR3nt: TGCGCCAGCAGCTCCGGGGGCCGGTACAATGAGCAGTTCTTC; CDR3aa: CASSSGGRYNEQFF
abundance: few; v_gene: TRBV29-1; d_gene: -; j_gene: TRBJ2-5; CDR3nt: TGCAGCGTTGAAGATTTGGGCAGCAACCAAGAGACCCAGTACTTC; CDR3aa: CSVEDLGSNQETQYF
abundance: -; v_gene: TRBV27; d_gene: -; j_gene: TRBJ2-7; CDR3nt: TGTGCCAGCAGTTTATCCGCAGGGGGAGGCCACGAGCAGTACTTC; CDR3aa: CASSLSAGGGHEQYF
abundance: few; v_gene: TRBV20-1; d_gene: -; j_gene: TRBJ2-5; CDR3nt: TGCAGTGCTAGAACCTATATGGGGGTCCAAGAGACCCAGTACTTC; CDR3aa: CSARTYMGVQETQYF
abundance: few; v_gene: TRBV2; d_gene: TRBD1; j_gene: TRBJ2-5; CDR3nt: TGTGCCAGCAGTGAAGCGCTAATTTCTCGACAGGGAAAAGAGACCCAGTACTTC; CDR3aa: CASSEALISRQGKETQYF
abundance: few; v_gene: TRBV12-3/TRBV12-4; d_gene: -; j_gene: TRBJ1-2; CDR3nt: TGTGCCAGCAGTTTCTCTGGGCGCCTAGGCTATGGCTACACCTTC; CDR3aa: CASSFSGRLGYGYTF
abundance: -; v_gene: TRBV5-1; d_gene: -; j_gene: TRBJ1-2; CDR3nt: TGCGCCAGCAGCTCGAACAGTGGCTACACCTTC; CDR3aa: CASSSNSGYTF
abundance: few; v_gene: TRBV11-2; d_gene: TRBD1; j_gene: TRBJ1-2; CDR3nt: TGTGCCAGCAGCGCACGCGGGACAGGGTCCTATGGCTACACCTTC; CDR3aa: CASSARGTGSYGYTF
abundance: -; v_gene: TRBV12-3/TRBV12-4; d_gene: -; j_gene: TRBJ1-2; CDR3nt: TGTGCCAGCAGTTTCTCCCGGCAGGGCTATGGCTACACCTTC; CDR3aa: CASSFSRQGYGYTF
abundance: -; v_gene: TRBV20-1; d_gene: TRBD2; j_gene: TRBJ2-7; CDR3nt: TGCAGTGCTAGAGATCCCGGGACTAGCGGTACCTACGAGCAGTACTTC; CDR3aa: CSARDPGTSGTYEQYF
abundance: -; v_gene: TRBV11-1; d_gene: TRBD1; j_gene: TRBJ2-7; CDR3nt: TGTGCCAGCAGCTTAGCGGTAGGCCAGGGGGTCTACGAGCAGTACTTC; CDR3aa: CASSLAVGQGVYEQYF
abundance: -; v_gene: TRBV20-1; d_gene: TRBD1; j_gene: TRBJ2-1; CDR3nt: TGCAGTGCTCCCCGGGACAGGCGGGATGAGCAGTTCTTC; CDR3aa: CSAPRDRRDEQFF
abundance: -; v_gene: TRBV7-9; d_gene: -; j_gene: TRBJ2-1; CDR3nt: TGTGCCAGCAGCTTAGAGGGCGCGAGTCCCCTCAATGAGCAGTTCTTC; CDR3aa: CASSLEGASPLNEQFF
abundance: -; v_gene: TRBV11-2; d_gene: -; j_gene: TRBJ2-2; CDR3nt: TGTGCCAGCAGCTTGATGATGGTGGAGGCCGGGGAGCTGTTTTTT; CDR3aa: CASSLMMVEAGELFF
abundance: -; v_gene: TRBV20-1; d_gene: -; j_gene: TRBJ2-1; CDR3nt: TGCAGTGCTAGAGCCCAGGGAGGCAATGAGCAGTTCTTC; CDR3aa: CSARAQGGNEQFF
abundance: few; v_gene: TRBV6-6; d_gene: -; j_gene: TRBJ1-2; CDR3nt: TGTGCCAGCAGTTACCCCGGACTCTCATTATATGGCTACACCTTC; CDR3aa: CASSYPGLSLYGYTF
abundance: -; v_gene: TRBV7-8; d_gene: TRBD2; j_gene: TRBJ2-1; CDR3nt: TGTGCCAGCAGCTTACCGGGACTAGCGGGCGATGAGCAGTTCTTC; CDR3aa: CASSLPGLAGDEQFF
abundance: -; v_gene: TRBV11-2; d_gene: TRBD1; j_gene: TRBJ1-6; CDR3nt: TGTGCCAGCAGCGTAGGGGGACAGAAAAATTCACCCCTCCACTTT; CDR3aa: CASSVGGQKNSPLHF
abundance: once; v_gene: TRBV27; d_gene: -; j_gene: TRBJ2-7; CDR3nt: TGTGCCAGCAGTTTACACGGGACGGATTCCTACGAGCAGTACTTC; CDR3aa: CASSLHGTDSYEQYF
abundance: few; v_gene: TRBV28; d_gene: TRBD1; j_gene: TRBJ1-2; CDR3nt: TGTGCCAGCACCGTGGGCAGGGGGAATCAGGGCTACACCTTC; CDR3aa: CASTVGRGNQGYTF
abundance: -; v_gene: TRBV10-3; d_gene: TRBD2; j_gene: TRBJ2-1; CDR3nt: TGTGCCATCAGTGAAAGGCGGCGGGGGAGAAGCAATGAGCAGTTCTTC; CDR3aa: CAISERRRGRSNEQFF
abundance: -; v_gene: TRBV12-3/TRBV12-4; d_gene: TRBD2; j_gene: TRBJ2-3; CDR3nt: TGTGCCAGCAGTTCGAGTGGGAGGGCCCCCACAGATACGCAGTATTTT; CDR3aa: CASSSSGRAPTDTQYF
abundance: few; v_gene: TRBV7-2; d_gene: -; j_gene: TRBJ2-1; CDR3nt: TGTGCCAGCAGCCGCACCGGGACTCCTTCGATCCAGTTCTTC; CDR3aa: CASSRTGTPSIQFF
abundance: -; v_gene: TRBV7-2; d_gene: TRBD1; j_gene: TRBJ2-7; CDR3nt: TGTGCCAGCAGCCGTCAGACAGGGCTAAGCTACGAGCAGTACTTC; CDR3aa: CASSRQTGLSYEQYF
abundance: few; v_gene: TRBV7-9; d_gene: -; j_gene: TRBJ1-1; CDR3nt: TGTGCCAGCGGACCGACAGCGAACACTGAAGCTTTCTTT; CDR3aa: CASGPTANTEAFF
abundance: -; v_gene: TRBV5-1; d_gene: TRBD2; j_gene: TRBJ2-4; CDR3nt: TGCGCCAGCAGCCCTCAGGGACTAGCGGGAGATAAAAACATTCAGTACTTC; CDR3aa: CASSPQGLAGDKNIQYF